What follows are 26 T cell receptor beta chains derived from one specimen sequenced in a study of identical twins. A single record per CDR3 protein comes from TCRdb applying MiXCR to the 5' RACE reads. The sample shows hundreds of thousands of distinct CDR3 sequences, over 8.5% of them seen only once. This sample was also put to use in a study of yellow fever vaccine responses in identical twins.

Sequencing was carried out using PBMCs. The origin of the receptors is a woman younger than 35 in good health.

The CDR3, as DNA: TGTGCCACCAGCAGAACAGGGACAGATACGCAGTATTTT. Translation: CATSRTGTDTQYF. The chain couples TRBV15 to TRBJ2-3; possibly TRBD1 for D (6 bases). The CDR3 length is 13 residues. The V and J ends lost 2 bases and 3 bases respectively, with 6 bases between them. Germline values: CDR1 LNHNV, CDR2 YYDKDF (reference sequence).

This clonotype was observed many times. This CDR3 reads CASSYVGTYGYTF. CDR3 bases: TGTGCCAGCAGTTACGTGGGAACTTATGGCTACACCTTC. V is TRBV6-5 and J is TRBJ1-2; D ambiguous. In germline, CDR1 is MNHEY, CDR2 SVGAGI. CDR3 length: 13 residues. V dropped 2 bases and J dropped 5 bases, with 9 bases sitting between them.

There are many counts of this clonotype. V gene TRBV10-3 combines with J gene TRBJ1-5, with D uncertain. V was shortened by 4 bases and J by 2 bases, with 9 bases between the two germline ends. This CDR3 is 14 amino acids long. Germline CDR1 ENHRY, CDR2 SYGVKD. The CDR3 DNA follows: TGTGCCATCAGTGTCGGTATTGGCAATCAGCCCCAGCATTTT. It yields the protein CAISVGIGNQPQHF.

This clonotype was seen ten or more times. The chain combines TRBV12-3 or TRBV12-4 with TRBJ1-5, with TRBD1 matching over 10 bases. After removal of 5 bases from V and 3 bases from J, the junction contained 4 bases not matched to a gene. CDR3 length: 15 amino acids. CDR3 sequence reads: CASSPGQGNNQPQHF. DNA for the CDR3: TGTGCCAGCAGTCCGGGACAGGGGAACAATCAGCCCCAGCATTTT.

The table lists this clonotype with many counts. The chain combines TRBV29-1 with TRBJ1-5; D remains unclear. The V end lost 3 bases, the J end lost 4 bases, and 10 bases lay between the germline ends. CDR1 is SQVTM and CDR2 is ANQGSEA in the germline V gene. The CDR3 spans 13 residues. CDR3 region: CSVELAVNQPQHF. CDR3 in DNA: TGCAGCGTTGAGTTGGCGGTAAATCAGCCCCAGCATTTT.

This clonotype came up a few times. The rearrangement joins TRBV20-1 to TRBJ1-2, with TRBD1 matching over 8 bases. With V trimmed by 5 bases and J by 4 bases, 6 bases remained unmatched. Germline-derived CDR1 and CDR2 are DFQATT and SNEGSKA (reference sequence). The CDR3 is 13 residues long. The CDR3 DNA reads TGCAGTGCTTCCGGACAGGGCGGCTATGGCTACACCTTC. Protein: CSASGQGGYGYTF.

This chain joins TRBV24-1 and TRBJ2-5; weak D call: TRBD2 (6 bases). The CDR3 sequence is 15 residues long. CDR1 KGHDR and CDR2 SFDVKD come from the germline V gene. Trimming cost V 4 bases and J 0 bases, with 11 bases left between them. CDR3 in amino acids: CATSDPRDYQETQYF. The CDR3 nucleotides are TGTGCCACCAGTGACCCCCGGGACTACCAAGAGACCCAGTACTTC.

This clonotype has only a few counts. At one boundary the junction diverges from the germline segment, which might be a read error. In nucleotides, the CDR3 is TGCTGTGCTAGCTTCCGACTAGCGGGAGTTGGGACAGATACGCAGTATTTT. The encoded protein is CCASFRLAGVGTDTQYF. V and J are TRBV20-1 and TRBJ2-3; 12 bases match TRBD2. The CDR3 is 17 residues long. Germline V gene sequence: CDR1 DFQATT, CDR2 SNEGSKA (reference sequence).

This clonotype was observed a few times. J is TRBJ2-3 and V is TRBV20-1; D remains ambiguous. V lost 2 bases and J 4 bases, leaving 10 bases between the germline ends. CDR3 length: 13 amino acids. Germline V gives CDR1 DFQATT, CDR2 SNEGSKA (reference sequence). In DNA form, the CDR3 reads TGCAGTGCTAGAAATTTTGGGGCAGATACGCAGTATTTT. Protein sequence: CSARNFGADTQYF.

Only a few counts were recorded for this clonotype. This sequence joins TRBV7-2 and TRBJ2-3; 8 positions agree with TRBD1. This CDR3 contains 15 residues. Germline values: CDR1 SGHTA, CDR2 FQGNSA. V dropped 3 bases and J dropped 5; count of bases not matched to a gene: 7. For the CDR3, the DNA is TGTGCCAGCAGCTTGACAGGGGTGGCGAGAGATACGCAGTATTTT. Amino acid sequence: CASSLTGVARDTQYF.

This clonotype has only a few counts. V and J are TRBV20-1 and TRBJ2-2, with 9 bases fitting TRBD1. CDR1 and CDR2 from the germline V gene are DFQATT and SNEGSKA (reference sequence). V was pared by 0 bases and J by 3 bases, with 11 bases of the junction left unmatched. The CDR3 length is 18 residues. The CDR3 reads CSARDLRQGVRDTGELFF. For the CDR3, the DNA is TGCAGTGCTAGAGATCTAAGACAGGGGGTACGAGACACCGGGGAGCTGTTTTTT.

The chain carries TRBV6-1 and TRBJ2-2; 10 bases line up with TRBD2. Germline CDR1 reads MNHNS; CDR2 reads SASEGT. The CDR3 covers 16 residues. V was clipped by 2 bases and J by 3 bases; unmatched bases: 3. The CDR3 DNA follows: TGTGCCAGCAGTGAATGGAGCGGGGGGGACACCGGGGAGCTGTTTTTT. This codes for CASSEWSGGDTGELFF.

This clonotype came up many times. The rearrangement uses TRBV20-1 and TRBJ2-3; 10 bases line up with TRBD2. J was trimmed by 1 base and V by 6 bases; bases with no gene match: 1. CDR1 and CDR2 (germline): DFQATT, SNEGSKA (reference sequence). CDR3 length equals 13 residues. CDR3: CSATSGGTDTQYF. The CDR3 DNA follows: TGCAGTGCCACTAGCGGGGGCACAGATACGCAGTATTTT.

This clonotype was picked up many times. V and J are TRBV29-1 and TRBJ1-2; possible D gene TRBD1, 5 bases. Germline V CDR1 and CDR2: SQVTM, ANQGSEA. The CDR3 covers 11 residues. V lost 6 bases to trimming and J lost 8 bases, with 13 bases between them. CDR3 coding DNA: TGCAGCGTCGGGGGGGATCAAGGCTACACCTTC. It specifies CSVGGDQGYTF.

This clonotype has more than one count but fewer than ten. The J gene is TRBJ2-7, the V gene TRBV20-1; D might be TRBD1 (5 bases). Between the trimmed V and J ends, which lost 6 bases and 2 bases, there was a span of 20 bases. CDR1 DFQATT and CDR2 SNEGSKA come from the germline V gene (reference sequence). This CDR3 is built from 15 residues. CDR3 nucleotide sequence: TGCAGTGCCCAGGATAGGGGTGGGTCGACCTACGAGCAGTACTTC. Amino acid sequence: CSAQDRGGSTYEQYF.

V and J are TRBV20-1 and TRBJ2-1; 8 nucleotides align to TRBD2. The trim removed 0 bases at V and 8 bases at J, leaving 12 bases unmatched. The CDR3 is 16 residues long. Germline values: CDR1 DFQATT, CDR2 SNEGSKA (reference sequence). The CDR3 region is CSARDLHRGGFYEQFF. DNA of the CDR3: TGCAGTGCTAGAGATCTCCACCGGGGGGGCTTTTATGAGCAGTTCTTC.

The rearrangement uses TRBV20-1 and TRBJ1-1, with 9 bases matching TRBD1. This CDR3 spans 13 amino acids. CDR1 is DFQATT, CDR2 SNEGSKA, per germline (reference sequence). Trimming took 5 bases from V and 4 from J; bases not matched to a gene: 5. CDR3 coding DNA: TGCAGTGCTGGAACAGGGGGCTTCACTGAAGCTTTCTTT. This codes for CSAGTGGFTEAFF.

This chain uses TRBV7-8 with TRBJ2-7; D may be TRBD2 (5 bases). V was shortened by 6 bases and J by 0 bases, with 12 bases between the two germline ends. The germline V gene has CDR1 SGHVS and CDR2 FQNEAQ. This CDR3 has 14 amino acids. The CDR3 region has the DNA TGTGCCAGCAGGGGAGCCTCCAGCTCCTACGAGCAGTACTTC. It is translated as CASRGASSSYEQYF.

This clonotype appeared a few times. The chain joins TRBV7-8 to TRBJ2-2, with D perhaps assigned TRBD1 or TRBD2 (5 bases each). Germline loops: CDR1 SGHVS, CDR2 FQNEAQ. V was clipped by 0 bases and J by 7 bases, with 12 bases between them. This CDR3 is built from 15 residues. The chain's CDR3 is CASSLALPGGGELFF. The DNA of the CDR3 is TGTGCCAGCAGCTTAGCACTCCCTGGGGGCGGGGAGCTGTTTTTT.

This chain joins TRBV6-1 and TRBJ2-1; 14 nucleotides match TRBD2. V was pared by 6 bases and J by 7 bases, with 5 bases of the junction left unmatched. From germline, CDR1 is MNHNS and CDR2 SASEGT. CDR3 length equals 15 residues. The CDR3 loop is CASRPGLAGANEQFF. CDR3 DNA: TGTGCCAGCAGGCCGGGACTAGCGGGAGCTAATGAGCAGTTCTTC.

This clonotype was counted a few times. This rearrangement joins TRBV3-1 to TRBJ2-3; 12 nucleotides agree with TRBD1. Germline CDR1 is LGHDT and CDR2 is YNNKEL (reference sequence). J was trimmed by 8 bases and V by 0 bases; bases with no gene match: 9. The CDR3 consists of 17 residues. DNA of the CDR3: TGTGCCAGCAGCCAAGAGACCGGGACAGGGGGCTCGGGTACGCAGTATTTT. Encoded protein: CASSQETGTGGSGTQYF.

V gene TRBV29-1 combines with J gene TRBJ1-1; TRBD1 is a possible D gene (6 bases). Deletions cut 7 bases from V and 5 bases from J, with 17 bases between. CDR3 length: 13 residues. Germline values: CDR1 SQVTM, CDR2 ANQGSEA. CDR3 sequence (DNA): TGCAGCGAACACTCAGGGGTTGATACTGAAGCTTTCTTT. Encoded protein: CSEHSGVDTEAFF.

In this sample, this clonotype turned up once. Germline is not matched at one junction end, which may reflect a read error. The rearrangement uses TRBV24-1 and TRBJ2-1, with D unresolved. CDR3 size: 13 residues. Germline CDR1 is KGHDR and CDR2 is SFDVKD. For the CDR3, the DNA is TGTGCCACCAGTGATATTTTAGTCAATGAGCAGCTCTTC. Translated: CATSDILVNEQLF.

The chain couples TRBV6-2 or TRBV6-3 to TRBJ2-6, with TRBD2 matching over 11 bases. The length of the CDR3 is 16 residues. The V segment lost 5 bases and the J segment 3 bases; nucleotides outside the gene matches: 3. CDR1 MNHEY and CDR2 SVGEGT come from the germline V gene. CDR3 coding DNA: TGTGCCAGCAGTCCACTAGCGGGGGTTGGGGCCAACGTCCTGACTTTC. It encodes CASSPLAGVGANVLTF.

This clonotype has just a few counts. The genes are TRBV12-3 or TRBV12-4 and TRBJ2-5, with D possibly matching TRBD1 (8 bases). The CDR3 has 14 amino acids. Trimming removed 5 bases from V and 5 bases from J, with 15 bases in between. The CDR3 bases are TGTGCCAGCAGTACTTACAGGGGGGGGGAGACCCAGTACTTC. Protein product: CASSTYRGGETQYF.

This clonotype has at least ten counts. The chain joins TRBV5-1 to TRBJ2-7, with TRBD2 identical over 9 bases. This CDR3 is 13 amino acids long. CDR1 and CDR2 from the germline V gene are SGHRS and YFSETQ. The trim removed 1 base at V and 7 bases at J, leaving 3 bases unmatched. CDR3 DNA sequence: TGCGCCAGCAGCTTGAATAGCGGGAGAGAGCAGTACTTC. Amino acids: CASSLNSGREQYF.